Shown below are 5 T cell receptor beta chains from a single sample sequenced in a study of blood T cell repertoires in COVID-19 (dated by TCRdb to between 2020 and 2021). Library preparation employed the immunoSEQ multiplex PCR assay. TCRdb obtained this table from immuneACCESS and retained in-frame rearrangements with V and J assigned. These tables miss some clones; where compared with another copy, unresolved V genes account for less than half of the shortfall, and the remainder is unexplained. Here the sample has about 73,000 clones; about 79% occur a single time. In total, the top ten clones hold about 3.8% of the sample. Sequences were obtained from peripheral blood. The source is a woman aged 55 to 70 with acute or convalescent COVID-19.

The V and J genes are TRBV3-1 (or the pseudogene TRBV3-2) and TRBJ1-1, with 8 bases identical to TRBD1. The CDR3 extends over 14 amino acids. Germline V gives CDR1 LGHDT, CDR2 YNNKEL (reference sequence). V gave up 4 bases and J gave up 3 bases; unmatched junction bases: 4. The CDR3 bases are TGTGCCAGCAGCCTCGGACAGGGCGACACTGAAGCTTTCTTT. It is translated as CASSLGQGDTEAFF.

The rearrangement links TRBV29-1 to TRBJ1-2; 10 positions match TRBD1. The germline V gene encodes CDR1 SQVTM and CDR2 ANQGSEA. This CDR3 has 14 amino acids. The junction had 8 bases not matched to a gene; V was cut back by 7 bases and J by 3 bases. Written as DNA, the CDR3 is TGCAGCGCCGTTAGAGGGACAGGGGACTATGGCTACACCTTC. Residues: CSAVRGTGDYGYTF.

This rearrangement joins TRBV7-3 to TRBJ2-1; D gene unclear. Germline CDR1 is SGHTA and CDR2 is FQGTGA. Trimming cost V 0 bases and J 6 bases, with 6 bases left between them. CDR3 length: 13 residues. CDR3 nucleotide sequence: TGTGCCAGCAGCTTAACACAGATCAATGAGCAGTTCTTC. It translates to CASSLTQINEQFF. Based on the CDR3 plus reference TRBV7-3 and TRBJ2-1, the full variable domain is GAGVSQTPSNKVTEKGKYVELRCDPISGHTALYWYRQSLGQGPEFLIYFQGTGAADDSGLPNDRFFAVRPEGSVSTLKIQRTERGDSAVYLCASSLTQINEQFFGPGTRLTVL.

This clone has a single count. The V call is TRBV5-4, the J call TRBJ2-5; 9 positions match TRBD2. The CDR3 covers 16 residues. With V trimmed by 0 bases and J by 3 bases, 6 bases remained unmatched. Germline values: CDR1 SGHNT, CDR2 YYREEE (reference sequence). The chain's CDR3 is CASSLARGGDEETQYF. The CDR3, as DNA: TGTGCCAGCAGCTTGGCCCGCGGGGGGGACGAAGAGACCCAGTACTTC.

The genes are TRBV30 and TRBJ1-2; D not resolved. Germline V gene data show CDR1 as GTSNPN and CDR2 as SVGIG (reference sequence). The CDR3 loop spans 11 amino acids. V was clipped by 2 bases and J by 8 bases, with 9 bases between them. The CDR3 reads CAWSSGGGYTF. In nucleotides, the CDR3 is TGTGCCTGGAGTTCAGGCGGGGGCTACACCTTC. The full variable domain, with the rest looked up from reference TRBV30 and TRBJ1-2, is SQTIHQWPATLVQPVGSPLSLECTVEGTSNPNLYWYRQAAGRGLQLLFYSVGIGQISSEVPQNLSASRPQDRQFILSSKKLLLSDSGFYLCAWSSGGGYTFGSGTRLTVV.